This T cell receptor beta chain was documented in a study of T-cell memory formation after mild COVID-19. This clonotype has just a few counts. TCRdb reprocessed the 5' RACE reads with MiXCR, giving one entry per CDR3 protein. The repertoire includes 560,000 or so distinct CDR3 sequences, 17% of them detected once, and around 8.1% sits in the top ten. Germline V gene data show CDR1 as SGHTA and CDR2 as FQGNSA. V was clipped by 5 bases and J by 3 bases, with 10 bases between them. CDR3 length: 13 residues. Input material: PBMCs or a T cell subset sorted from them (not recorded which). The rearrangement links TRBV7-2 to TRBJ2-5; no firm D call. This TCR was sampled from an adult woman who had mild COVID-19 (a few samples of this study predate the infection). Cell type and time point are not known. The CDR3 DNA follows: TGTGCCAGCAGCAGGGCAAGGGAAGAGACCCAGTACTTC. This translates into CASSRAREETQYF.